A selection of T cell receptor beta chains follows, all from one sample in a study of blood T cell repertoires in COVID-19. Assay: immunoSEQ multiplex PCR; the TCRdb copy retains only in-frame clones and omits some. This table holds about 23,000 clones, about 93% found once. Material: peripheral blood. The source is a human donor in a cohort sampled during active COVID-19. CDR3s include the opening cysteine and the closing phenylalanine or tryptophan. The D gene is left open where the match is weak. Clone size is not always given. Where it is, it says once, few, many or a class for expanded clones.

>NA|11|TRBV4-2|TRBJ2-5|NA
CASTAQETQYF
TGCGCCAGCACCGCTCAGGAGACCCAGTACTTC
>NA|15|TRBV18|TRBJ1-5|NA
CASSPTPDNNQPQHF
TGTGCCAGCTCACCAACCCCCGACAACAATCAGCCCCAGCATTTT
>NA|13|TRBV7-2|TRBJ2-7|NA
CASSLVTGYEQYF
TGTGCCAGCAGCTTAGTGACGGGATACGAGCAGTACTTC
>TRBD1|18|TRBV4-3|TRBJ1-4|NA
CASSQERQGASFNEKLFF
TGCGCCAGCAGCCAAGAGAGACAGGGGGCTTCTTTTAATGAAAAACTGTTTTTT
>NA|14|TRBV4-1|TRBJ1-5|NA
CASSQVEGGRPQHF
TGCGCCAGCAGCCAAGTGGAGGGGGGGAGGCCCCAGCATTTT
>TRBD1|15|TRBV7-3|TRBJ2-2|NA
CASSRGQGSTGELFF
TGTGCCAGCAGCCGGGGACAGGGCAGTACCGGGGAGCTGTTTTTT
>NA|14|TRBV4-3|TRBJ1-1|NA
CASSQDRGGTEAFF
TGCGCCAGCAGCCAGGATCGAGGGGGCACTGAAGCTTTCTTT
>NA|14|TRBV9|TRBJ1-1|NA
CASSVAQKNTEAFF
TGTGCCAGCAGCGTAGCACAGAAGAACACTGAAGCTTTCTTT
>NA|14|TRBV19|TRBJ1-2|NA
CASSLNPATVGYTF
TGTGCCAGTAGCCTTAACCCAGCGACAGTTGGCTACACCTTC
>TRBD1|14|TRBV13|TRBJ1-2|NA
CASSLGGDSYGYTF
TGTGCCAGCAGCCTCGGAGGGGACAGCTATGGCTACACCTTC
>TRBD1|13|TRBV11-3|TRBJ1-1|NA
CASSINHRGEAFF
TGTGCCAGCAGCATAAACCACAGGGGCGAAGCTTTCTTT
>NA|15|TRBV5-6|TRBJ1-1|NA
CATGRGRVKNTEAFF
TGTGCCACCGGTAGGGGCAGGGTAAAGAACACTGAAGCTTTCTTT
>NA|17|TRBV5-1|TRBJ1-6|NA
CASSLGLRGSDGSPLHF
TGCGCCAGCAGCTTGGGTCTTAGGGGCTCGGACGGTTCACCCCTCCACTTT
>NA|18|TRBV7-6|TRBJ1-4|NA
CASSLKMQTLQANEKLFF
TGTGCCAGCAGCTTAAAGATGCAGACATTGCAAGCTAATGAAAAACTGTTTTTT
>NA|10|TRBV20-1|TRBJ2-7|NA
CSATGNEQYF
TGCAGTGCTACAGGGAACGAGCAGTACTTC
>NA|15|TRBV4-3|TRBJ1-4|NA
CASSTGGAINEKLFF
TGCGCCAGCAGCACGGGGGGGGCCATTAATGAAAAACTGTTTTTT
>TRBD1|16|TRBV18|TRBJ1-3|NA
CASSPLTGVSGNTIYF
TGTGCCAGCTCACCTCTCACAGGGGTCTCTGGAAACACCATATATTTT
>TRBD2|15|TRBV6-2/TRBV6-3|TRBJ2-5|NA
CASSSSGGFAETQYF
TGTGCCAGCAGCTCTAGCGGGGGATTCGCGGAGACCCAGTACTTC
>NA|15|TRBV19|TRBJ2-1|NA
CASMPGFRSYNEQFF
TGTGCCAGTATGCCCGGGTTTAGGTCCTACAATGAGCAGTTCTTC
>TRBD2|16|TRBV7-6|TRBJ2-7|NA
CASSLAGLAASYEQYF
TGTGCCAGCAGCTTAGCCGGACTAGCGGCGTCCTACGAGCAGTACTTC
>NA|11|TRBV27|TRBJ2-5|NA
CASSSGETQYF
TGTGCCAGCAGTTCCGGGGAGACCCAGTACTTC
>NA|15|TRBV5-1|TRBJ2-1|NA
CASSPTSLGHNEQFF
TGCGCCAGCAGCCCGACTAGTTTAGGGCACAATGAGCAGTTCTTC
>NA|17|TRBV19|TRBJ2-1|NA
CASSIGVGQGIADEQFF
TGTGCCAGTAGTATAGGGGTGGGGCAGGGTATAGCGGATGAGCAGTTCTTC
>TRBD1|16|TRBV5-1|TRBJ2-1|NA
CASSHNRDRRYNEQFF
TGCGCCAGCAGCCACAACCGGGACAGGCGGTACAATGAGCAGTTCTTC
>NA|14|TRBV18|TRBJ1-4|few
CASSPPPMAEKLFF
TGTGCCAGCTCACCACCCCCGATGGCTGAAAAACTGTTTTTT
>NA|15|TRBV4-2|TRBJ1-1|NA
CASSQDQGLNTEAFF
TGTGCCAGCAGCCAAGATCAGGGATTGAACACTGAAGCTTTCTTT
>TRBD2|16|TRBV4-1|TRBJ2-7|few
CASSPQLTSGGYEQYF
TGCGCCAGCAGCCCGCAATTAACTAGCGGGGGATACGAGCAGTACTTC
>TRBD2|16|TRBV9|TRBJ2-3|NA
CASSLGTSGDTDTQYF
TGTGCCAGCAGCCTGGGGACTAGCGGGGACACAGATACGCAGTATTTT
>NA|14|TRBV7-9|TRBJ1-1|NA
CASSPQGRDTEAFF
TGTGCCAGCAGTCCTCAGGGGAGGGACACTGAAGCTTTCTTT
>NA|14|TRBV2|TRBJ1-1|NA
CASSDIGRNTEAFF
TGTGCCAGCAGCGACATCGGCCGGAACACTGAAGCTTTCTTT
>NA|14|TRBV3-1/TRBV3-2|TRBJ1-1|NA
CASSQSDSNTEAFF
TGTGCCAGCAGCCAGTCTGACTCGAACACTGAAGCTTTCTTT
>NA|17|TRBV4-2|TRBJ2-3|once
CASSQGVRSGNTDTQYF
TGTGCCAGCAGCCAAGGAGTTAGAAGCGGAAACACAGATACGCAGTATTTT
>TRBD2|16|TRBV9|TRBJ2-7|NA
CASSVRGLAGGNEQYF
TGTGCCAGCAGCGTCCGCGGACTGGCGGGGGGGAACGAGCAGTACTTC
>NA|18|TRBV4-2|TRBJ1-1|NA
CASSPRTGGILLSTEAFF
TGTGCCAGCAGCCCCCGGACCGGAGGGATTCTTCTTAGCACTGAAGCTTTCTTT
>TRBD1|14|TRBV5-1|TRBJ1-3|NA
CASSSGQAGNTIYF
TGCGCCAGCAGCTCAGGACAGGCTGGAAACACCATATATTTT
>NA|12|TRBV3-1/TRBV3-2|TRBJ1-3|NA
CASTRLGNTIYF
TGTGCCAGCACCCGACTTGGAAACACCATATATTTT
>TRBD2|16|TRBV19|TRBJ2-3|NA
CASKGGLAGITDTQYF
TGTGCCAGTAAAGGGGGTCTAGCGGGGATTACAGATACGCAGTATTTT
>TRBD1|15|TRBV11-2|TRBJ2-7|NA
CASSLNRGSSYEQYF
TGTGCCAGCAGCTTAAACAGGGGAAGCTCCTACGAGCAGTACTTC
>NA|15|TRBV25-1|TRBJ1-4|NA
CASSGLGGWNEKLFF
TGTGCCAGCAGTGGGCTGGGGGGTTGGAATGAAAAACTGTTTTTT
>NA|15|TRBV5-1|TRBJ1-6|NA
CASRSGSSYNSPLHF
TGCGCCAGCAGATCCGGGAGCTCCTATAATTCACCCCTCCACTTT
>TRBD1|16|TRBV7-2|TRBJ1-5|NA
CASSPTGQGMNQPQHF
TGTGCCAGCAGTCCGACGGGACAGGGGATGAATCAGCCCCAGCATTTT
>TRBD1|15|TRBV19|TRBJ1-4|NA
CASSIDPGQNEKLFF
TGTGCCAGTAGTATAGATCCGGGACAGAATGAAAAACTGTTTTTT
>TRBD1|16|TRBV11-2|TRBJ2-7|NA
CASSFTGTGPSYEQYF
TGTGCCAGCAGCTTCACCGGGACAGGGCCCTCCTACGAGCAGTACTTC
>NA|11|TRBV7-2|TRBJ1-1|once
CASSPMGQAFF
TGTGCCAGCAGCCCGATGGGGCAAGCTTTCTTT